The rows below give T cell receptor beta chains drawn from one sample of a study of response to subunit inactivated influenza vaccine. TCRdb re-derived calls from the RT-PCR reads in MiXCR, one entry per CDR3 protein. The sample has hundreds of thousands of distinct CDR3 sequences, 15% to 18% seen once. This sample comprised PBMCs from blood, obtained 11 to 12 days after vaccination. The receptors were gathered from a man aged 45-65 years who received an inactivated influenza vaccine. Each CDR3 is given with its conserved first and last residue. D genes are given only for firm matches. Some rows mark clone size as missing; the rest say once, few, many or name a class of expanded clone.

D	J	length	size	V	DNA	CDR3
TRBD2	TRBJ2-1	14	-	TRBV3-1	TGTGCCAGCAGCCTACTAGCGGCTAACAATGAGCAGTTCTTC	CASSLLAANNEQFF
-	TRBJ2-7	12	few	TRBV7-2	TGTGCCAGCAGTCCCCGGACGGGTGAGCAGTACTTC	CASSPRTGEQYF
TRBD1	TRBJ2-5	15	few	TRBV10-3	TGTGCCATCAGTGGGGACAGGGGGATTTCGGAGACCCAGTACTTC	CAISGDRGISETQYF
-	TRBJ1-6	14	few	TRBV7-8	TGTGCCAGCAGCTTTGGGGTTTCGGATTCACCCCTCCACTTT	CASSFGVSDSPLHF
TRBD1	TRBJ2-5	13	-	TRBV10-3	TGTGCCACTCATCAGGGGGCCGGGGAGACCCAGTACTTC	CATHQGAGETQYF
TRBD1	TRBJ1-5	14	-	TRBV2	TGTGCCATCCGGACAGGGGGCTTACATCAGCCCCAGCATTTT	CAIRTGGLHQPQHF
-	TRBJ2-7	11	few	TRBV10-3	TGTGCCGAGGAGGGGAGGTGGGAGCAGTACTTC	CAEEGRWEQYF
-	TRBJ2-7	14	-	TRBV20-1	TGCAGTGCTAGCGCGGGACGGGGGTCCTACGAGCAGTACTTC	CSASAGRGSYEQYF
-	TRBJ2-3	15	many	TRBV4-3	TGCGCCAGCAGCCAAGACGACGGGAGTAAGAATACGCAGTATTTT	CASSQDDGSKNTQYF
TRBD2	TRBJ2-1	15	-	TRBV7-8	TGTGCCAGCAGCTTGTGGACTAGCGGGGACAATGAGCAGTTCTTC	CASSLWTSGDNEQFF
TRBD1	TRBJ2-2	16	many	TRBV28	TGTGCCAGCAGTCCCGGACAGGGGGCAGGGTCCGGGGAGCTGTTTTTT	CASSPGQGAGSGELFF
-	TRBJ1-1	16	-	TRBV3-1	TGTGCCAGCAGCCAAGGGTATCGGACGGGGAACACTGAAGCTTTCTTT	CASSQGYRTGNTEAFF
TRBD2	TRBJ2-2	18	few	TRBV28	TGTGCCAGCAGTTTTTTACTCCTAGCGGGAGACGGGAGCGGGGAGCTGTTTTTT	CASSFLLLAGDGSGELFF
-	TRBJ1-3	15	few	TRBV7-9	TGTGCCAGCAGCCCTATCGGGGGGCCTGGAAACACCATATATTTT	CASSPIGGPGNTIYF
TRBD1	TRBJ2-5	15	once	TRBV5-5	TGTGCCAGCAGCTTGTTGGGACAGGGGGAAGAGACCCAGTACTTC	CASSLLGQGEETQYF
-	TRBJ2-1	14	-	TRBV6-2/TRBV6-3	TGTGCCAGCAGTTACTCTTCCGCGATCAATGAGCAGTTCTTC	CASSYSSAINEQFF
-	TRBJ2-3	12	-	TRBV6-2/TRBV6-3	TGTGCCAGCACTCATAGAGCAGATACGCAGTATTTT	CASTHRADTQYF
TRBD1	TRBJ1-5	15	few	TRBV20-1	TGCAGTGCTAGGGCGGACAGGGTTTTTATGGAGCCCCAGCATTTT	CSARADRVFMEPQHF
TRBD2	TRBJ2-1	14	-	TRBV12-3/TRBV12-4	TGTGCCAGCAGTTCCGGACTAGCGAGAAGTGAGCAGTTCTTC	CASSSGLARSEQFF
-	TRBJ2-3	14	few	TRBV7-9	TGTGCCAGCAGACCCAATAGCCGCACAGATACGCAGTATTTT	CASRPNSRTDTQYF
-	TRBJ2-1	15	many	TRBV29-1	TGCAGCGTTGAGCCCGGGGGCGTGACCTACAATGAGCAGTTCTTC	CSVEPGGVTYNEQFF
-	TRBJ2-1	9	few	TRBV7-6	TGTCAGGAGTACAATGAGCAGTTCTTC	CQEYNEQFF